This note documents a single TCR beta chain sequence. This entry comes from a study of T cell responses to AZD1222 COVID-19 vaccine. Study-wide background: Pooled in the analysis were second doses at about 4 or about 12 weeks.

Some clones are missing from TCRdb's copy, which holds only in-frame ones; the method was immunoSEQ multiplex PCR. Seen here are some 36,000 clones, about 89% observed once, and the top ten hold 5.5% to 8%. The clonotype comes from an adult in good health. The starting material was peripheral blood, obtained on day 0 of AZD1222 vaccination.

CDR3: CASSLDGGRHQPQHF. The CDR3 DNA reads as TGTGCCAGCAGTTTAGACGGCGGGAGGCATCAGCCCCAGCATTTT. This chain uses TRBV27 with TRBJ1-5; D remains ambiguous. This CDR3 has 15 residues. Germline values: CDR1 MNHEY, CDR2 SMNVEV (reference sequence). Trimming left V 2 bases short and J 5 bases short, with 13 bases between.